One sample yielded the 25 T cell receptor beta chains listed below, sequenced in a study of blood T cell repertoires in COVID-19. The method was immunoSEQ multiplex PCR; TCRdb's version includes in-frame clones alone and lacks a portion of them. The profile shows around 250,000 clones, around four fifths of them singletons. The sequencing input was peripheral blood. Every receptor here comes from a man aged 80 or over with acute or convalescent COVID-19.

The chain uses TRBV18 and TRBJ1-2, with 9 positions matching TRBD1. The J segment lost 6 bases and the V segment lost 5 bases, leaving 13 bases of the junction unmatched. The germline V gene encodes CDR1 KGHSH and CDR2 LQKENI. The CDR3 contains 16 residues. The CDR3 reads CASSLTLQGAVHGYTF. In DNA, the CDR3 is TGTGCCAGCTCATTAACCTTACAGGGGGCTGTCCATGGCTACACCTTC.

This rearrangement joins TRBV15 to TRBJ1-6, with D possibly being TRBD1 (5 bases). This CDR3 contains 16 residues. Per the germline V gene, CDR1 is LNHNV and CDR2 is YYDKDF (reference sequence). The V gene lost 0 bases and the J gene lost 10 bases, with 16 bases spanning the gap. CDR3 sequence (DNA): TGTGCCACCAGCAGAGATCTAGGCAGGGTCGGGTCACCCCTCCACTTT. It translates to CATSRDLGRVGSPLHF.

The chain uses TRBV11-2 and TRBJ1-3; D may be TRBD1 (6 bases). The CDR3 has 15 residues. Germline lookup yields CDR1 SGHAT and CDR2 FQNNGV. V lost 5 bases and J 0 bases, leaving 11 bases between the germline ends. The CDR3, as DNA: TGTGCCAGCAGCCTACAGGGTAGCTCTGGAAACACCATATATTTT. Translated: CASSLQGSSGNTIYF.

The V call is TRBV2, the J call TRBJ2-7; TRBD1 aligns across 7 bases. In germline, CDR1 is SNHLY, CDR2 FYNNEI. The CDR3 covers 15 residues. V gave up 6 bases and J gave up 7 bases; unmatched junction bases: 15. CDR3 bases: TGTGCCAGCAGGCCCGACAGGGCCCCCAGTTCAGAGCAGTACTTC. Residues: CASRPDRAPSSEQYF.

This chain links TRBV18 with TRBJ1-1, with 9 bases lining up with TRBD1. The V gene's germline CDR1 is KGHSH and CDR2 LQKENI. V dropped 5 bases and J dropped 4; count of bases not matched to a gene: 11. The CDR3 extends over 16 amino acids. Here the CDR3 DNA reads TGTGCCAGCTCAATAAACACAGGGGGCGCTTTCACTGAAGCTTTCTTT. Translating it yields CASSINTGGAFTEAFF.

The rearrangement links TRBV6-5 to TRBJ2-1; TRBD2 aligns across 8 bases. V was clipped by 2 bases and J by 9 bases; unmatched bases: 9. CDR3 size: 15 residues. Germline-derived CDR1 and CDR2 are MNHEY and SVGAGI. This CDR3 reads CASSYGLAGRGEQFF. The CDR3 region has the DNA TGTGCCAGCAGTTACGGCTTAGCGGGAAGGGGTGAGCAGTTCTTC.

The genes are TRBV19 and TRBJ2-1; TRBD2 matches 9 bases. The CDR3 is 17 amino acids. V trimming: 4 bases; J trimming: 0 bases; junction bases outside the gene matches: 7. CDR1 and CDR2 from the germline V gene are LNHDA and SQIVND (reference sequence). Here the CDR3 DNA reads TGTGCCAGTAGTAGTCGTAGACTAGCGGCCTCCTACAATGAGCAGTTCTTC. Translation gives CASSSRRLAASYNEQFF.

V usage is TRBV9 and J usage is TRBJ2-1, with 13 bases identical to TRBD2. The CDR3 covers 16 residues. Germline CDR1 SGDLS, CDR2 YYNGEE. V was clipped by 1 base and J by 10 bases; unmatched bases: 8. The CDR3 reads CASSVQPGLAGTEQFF. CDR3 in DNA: TGTGCCAGCAGCGTACAGCCGGGACTAGCGGGAACGGAGCAGTTCTTC.

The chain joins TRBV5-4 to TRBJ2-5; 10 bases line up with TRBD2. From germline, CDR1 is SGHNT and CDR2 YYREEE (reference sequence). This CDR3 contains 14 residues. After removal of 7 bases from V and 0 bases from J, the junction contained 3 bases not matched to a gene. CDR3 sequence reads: CASLLAGYQETQYF. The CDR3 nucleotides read TGTGCCAGCTTACTAGCGGGGTACCAAGAGACCCAGTACTTC.

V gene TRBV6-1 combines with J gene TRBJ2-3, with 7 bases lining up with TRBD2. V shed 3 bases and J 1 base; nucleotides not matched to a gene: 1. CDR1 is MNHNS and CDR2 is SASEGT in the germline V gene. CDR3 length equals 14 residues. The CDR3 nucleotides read TGTGCCAGCAGTGACCTAGCGGGCACAGATACGCAGTATTTT. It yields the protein CASSDLAGTDTQYF.

The CDR3 loop is CASSLADYQETQYF. The CDR3 DNA sequence: TGCGCCAGCAGTCTAGCGGACTACCAAGAGACCCAGTACTTC. The chain has TRBV10-2 and TRBJ2-5, with 7 bases identical to TRBD2. Germline loops: CDR1 WSHSY, CDR2 SAAADI. The V gene end was trimmed by 5 bases and the J gene end by 0 bases; junction bases not matched to a gene: 3. This CDR3 contains 14 residues.

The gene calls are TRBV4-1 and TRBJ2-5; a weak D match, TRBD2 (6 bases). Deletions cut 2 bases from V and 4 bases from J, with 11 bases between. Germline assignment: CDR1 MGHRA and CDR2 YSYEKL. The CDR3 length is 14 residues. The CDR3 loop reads CASSQMGGPETQYF. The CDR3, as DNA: TGCGCCAGCAGCCAAATGGGGGGACCAGAGACCCAGTACTTC.

CDR3 nucleotides: TGCAGCGTGTCTTTAGCGGGAGGTTCCTACAATGAGCAGTTCTTC. Protein: CSVSLAGGSYNEQFF. The chain links TRBV29-1 to TRBJ2-1; TRBD2 matches at 10 bases. CDR1 is SQVTM, CDR2 ANQGSEA, per germline. The length of the CDR3 is 15 residues. V was pared by 6 bases and J by 1 base, with 6 bases of the junction left unmatched.

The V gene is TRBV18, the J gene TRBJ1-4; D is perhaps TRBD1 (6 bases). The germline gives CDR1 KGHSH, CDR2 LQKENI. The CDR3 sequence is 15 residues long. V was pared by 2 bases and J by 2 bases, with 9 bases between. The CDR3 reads CASSPNQGTNEKLFF. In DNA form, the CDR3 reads TGTGCCAGCTCACCAAACCAGGGGACTAATGAAAAACTGTTTTTT.

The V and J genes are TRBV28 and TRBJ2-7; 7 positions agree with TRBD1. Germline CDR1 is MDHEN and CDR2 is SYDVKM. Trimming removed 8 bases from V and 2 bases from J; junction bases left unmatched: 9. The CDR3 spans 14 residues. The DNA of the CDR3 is TGTGCCAGCCGGGTAGGGGGCCCCACCTACGAGCAGTACTTC. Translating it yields CASRVGGPTYEQYF. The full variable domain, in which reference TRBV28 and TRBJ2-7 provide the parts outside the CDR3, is DVKVTQSSRYLVKRTGEKVFLECVQDMDHENMFWYRQDPGLGLRLIYFSYDVKMKEKGDIPEGYSVSREKKERFSLILESASTNQTSMYLCASRVGGPTYEQYFGPGTRLTVT.

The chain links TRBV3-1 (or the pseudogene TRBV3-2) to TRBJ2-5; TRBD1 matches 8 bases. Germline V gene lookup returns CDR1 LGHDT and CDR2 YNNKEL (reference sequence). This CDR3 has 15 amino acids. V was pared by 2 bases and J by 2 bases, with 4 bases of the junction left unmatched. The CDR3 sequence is CASSQTGGPQETQYF. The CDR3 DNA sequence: TGTGCCAGCAGCCAAACAGGGGGTCCTCAAGAGACCCAGTACTTC.

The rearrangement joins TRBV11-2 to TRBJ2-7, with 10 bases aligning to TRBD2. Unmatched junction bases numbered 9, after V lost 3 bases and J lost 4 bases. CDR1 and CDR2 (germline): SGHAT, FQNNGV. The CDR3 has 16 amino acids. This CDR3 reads CASSLNPIAGGYEQYF. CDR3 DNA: TGTGCCAGCAGCTTGAATCCCATAGCGGGAGGTTACGAGCAGTACTTC.

This CDR3 reads CASSEINSGEQYF. CDR3 nucleotide sequence: TGTGCCAGCAGTGAAATAAACAGTGGCGAGCAGTACTTC. V usage is TRBV6-1 and J usage is TRBJ2-7; D not certain. Germline assignment: CDR1 MNHNS and CDR2 SASEGT. With 2 bases removed from V and 6 bases from J, the gap between germline ends came to 11 bases. CDR3 length equals 13 residues.

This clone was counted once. The CDR3 nucleotides read TGTGCCAGCAGTGAACGAGTCTCTGGAAACACCATATATTTT. Translation gives CASSERVSGNTIYF. The J gene is TRBJ1-3, the V gene TRBV2; D remains ambiguous. Germline V gives CDR1 SNHLY, CDR2 FYNNEI. Trimming stripped 2 bases from V and 0 bases from J, with 5 bases between. There are 14 residues in the CDR3. The whole variable domain, remainder taken from reference TRBV2 and TRBJ1-3, is EPEVTQTPSHQVTQMGQEVILRCVPISNHLYFYWYRQILGQKVEFLVSFYNNEISEKSEIFDDQFSVERPDGSNFTLKIRSTKLEDSAMYFCASSERVSGNTIYFGEGSWLTVV.

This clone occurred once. The CDR3 protein is CASTEGGLGNIQYF. The CDR3 DNA reads as TGTGCCAGCACCGAAGGGGGTTTGGGAAACATTCAGTACTTC. The J gene is TRBJ2-4, the V gene TRBV25-1; D is perhaps TRBD1 (6 bases). The CDR3 covers 14 residues. The V gene's germline CDR1 is MGHDK and CDR2 SYGVNS. V gave up 7 bases and J gave up 6 bases, with 16 bases separating them.

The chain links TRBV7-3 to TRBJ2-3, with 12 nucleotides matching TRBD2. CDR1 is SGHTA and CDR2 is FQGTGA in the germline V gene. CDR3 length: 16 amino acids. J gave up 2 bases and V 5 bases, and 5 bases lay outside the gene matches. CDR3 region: CASSPWTSGNTDTQYF. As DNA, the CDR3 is TGTGCCAGCAGCCCCTGGACTAGCGGGAACACAGATACGCAGTATTTT.

The CDR3 DNA reads as TGTGCCAGCAGCTTACTATCCGGGAACACTGAAGCTTTCTTT. Encoded protein: CASSLLSGNTEAFF. The chain has TRBV11-2 and TRBJ1-1; D ambiguous. With 2 bases removed from V and 1 base from J, the gap between germline ends came to 8 bases. The CDR3 extends over 14 amino acids. Germline V CDR1 and CDR2: SGHAT, FQNNGV. Full variable domain (rest looked up from reference TRBV11-2 and TRBJ1-1): EAGVAQSPRYKIIEKRQSVAFWCNPISGHATLYWYQQILGQGPKLLIQFQNNGVVDDSQLPKDRFSAERLKGVDSTLKIQPAKLEDSAVYLCASSLLSGNTEAFFGQGTRLTVV.

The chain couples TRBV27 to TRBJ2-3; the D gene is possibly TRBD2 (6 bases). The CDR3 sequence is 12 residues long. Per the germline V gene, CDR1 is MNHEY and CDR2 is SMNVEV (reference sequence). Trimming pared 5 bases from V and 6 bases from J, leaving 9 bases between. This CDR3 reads CASSRGRDTQYF. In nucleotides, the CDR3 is TGTGCCAGCAGTAGAGGGAGGGATACGCAGTATTTT.

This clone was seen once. Here the CDR3 reads CASRGSGLRRDEQYF. The CDR3 DNA reads as TGCGCCAGCAGAGGTAGCGGGCTCAGAAGGGACGAGCAGTACTTC. The rearrangement uses TRBV5-1 and TRBJ2-7; 7 bases match TRBD2. Trimming took 5 bases from V and 5 from J; bases not matched to a gene: 13. This CDR3 is 15 amino acids long. The germline V gene encodes CDR1 SGHRS and CDR2 YFSETQ.

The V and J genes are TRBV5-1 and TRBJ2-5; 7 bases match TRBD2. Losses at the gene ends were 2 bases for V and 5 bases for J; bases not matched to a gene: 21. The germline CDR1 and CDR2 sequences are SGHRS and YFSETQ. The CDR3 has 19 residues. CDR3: CASSLAGRASAGSSETQYF. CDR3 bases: TGCGCCAGCAGCTTAGCGGGGCGGGCTAGTGCAGGGTCATCGGAGACCCAGTACTTC.